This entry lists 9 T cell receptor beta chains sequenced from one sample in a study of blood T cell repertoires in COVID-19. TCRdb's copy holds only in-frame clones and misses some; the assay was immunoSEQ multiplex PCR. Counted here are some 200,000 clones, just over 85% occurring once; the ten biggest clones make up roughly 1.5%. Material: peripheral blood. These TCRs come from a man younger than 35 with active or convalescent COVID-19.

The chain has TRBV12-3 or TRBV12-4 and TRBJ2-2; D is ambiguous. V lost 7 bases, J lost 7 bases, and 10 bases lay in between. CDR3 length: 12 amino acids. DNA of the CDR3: TGTGCCAGCACCACGGAGAACGGGGAGCTGTTTTTT. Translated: CASTTENGELFF.

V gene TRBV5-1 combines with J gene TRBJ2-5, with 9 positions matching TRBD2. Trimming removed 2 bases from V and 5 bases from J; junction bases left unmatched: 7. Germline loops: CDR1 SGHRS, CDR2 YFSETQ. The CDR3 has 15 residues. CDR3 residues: CASSFRLAGVETQYF. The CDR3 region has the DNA TGCGCCAGCAGCTTTCGTTTAGCGGGAGTCGAGACCCAGTACTTC. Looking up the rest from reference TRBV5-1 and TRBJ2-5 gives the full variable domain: KAGVTQTPRYLIKTRGQQVTLSCSPISGHRSVSWYQQTPGQGLQFLFEYFSETQRNKGNFPGRFSGRQFSNSRSEMNVSTLELGDSALYLCASSFRLAGVETQYFGPGTRLLVL.

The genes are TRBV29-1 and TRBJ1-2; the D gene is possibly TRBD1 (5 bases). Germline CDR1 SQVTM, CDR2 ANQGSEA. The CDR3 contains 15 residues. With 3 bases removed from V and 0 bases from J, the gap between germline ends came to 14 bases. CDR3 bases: TGCAGCGTTGAGTTGGTAGGGGAAACTAACTATGGCTACACCTTC. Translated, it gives CSVELVGETNYGYTF.

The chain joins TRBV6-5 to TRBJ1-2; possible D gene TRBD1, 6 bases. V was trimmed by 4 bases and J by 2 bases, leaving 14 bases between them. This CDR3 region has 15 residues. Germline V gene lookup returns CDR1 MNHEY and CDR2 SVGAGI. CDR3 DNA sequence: TGTGCCAGCAGTTTGGCGGGGGGGGCCAACTATGGCTACACCTTC. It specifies CASSLAGGANYGYTF.

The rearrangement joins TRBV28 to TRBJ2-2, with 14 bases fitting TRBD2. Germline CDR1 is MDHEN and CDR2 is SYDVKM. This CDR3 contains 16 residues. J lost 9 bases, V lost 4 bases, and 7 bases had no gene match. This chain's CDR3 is CASSSGLAGGIRELFF. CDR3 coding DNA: TGTGCCAGCAGTTCTGGACTAGCGGGAGGTATCAGGGAGCTGTTTTTT.

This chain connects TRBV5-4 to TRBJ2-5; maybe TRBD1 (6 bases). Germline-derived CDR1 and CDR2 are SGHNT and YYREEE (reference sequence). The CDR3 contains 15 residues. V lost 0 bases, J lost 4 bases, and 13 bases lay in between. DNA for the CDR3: TGTGCCAGCAGCTTGGAACAGGGCAGATTAGAGACCCAGTACTTC. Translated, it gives CASSLEQGRLETQYF.

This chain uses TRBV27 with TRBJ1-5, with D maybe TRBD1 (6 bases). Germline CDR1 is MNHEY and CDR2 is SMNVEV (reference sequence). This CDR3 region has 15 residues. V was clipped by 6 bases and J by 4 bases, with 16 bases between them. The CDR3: CASSDRDTQNQPQHF. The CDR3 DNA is TGTGCCAGCAGCGACCGGGACACGCAGAATCAGCCCCAGCATTTT.

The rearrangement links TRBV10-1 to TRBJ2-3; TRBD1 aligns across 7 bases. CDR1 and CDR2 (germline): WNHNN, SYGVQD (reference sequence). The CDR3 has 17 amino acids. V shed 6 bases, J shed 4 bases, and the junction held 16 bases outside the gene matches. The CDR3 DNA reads TGCGCCAGCAGCGACGACGTTAGAGGGGGCAGGCCAGATACGCAGTATTTT. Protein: CASSDDVRGGRPDTQYF.

The CDR3 DNA reads TGTGCCAGCAGTTACTCAACCCCGGGACAGGGGCGGGAGTTCTTC. Its translation: CASSYSTPGQGREFF. The chain links TRBV6-2 or TRBV6-3 to TRBJ2-1, with 10 bases lining up with TRBD1. There are 15 residues in the CDR3. CDR1 is MNHEY, CDR2 SVGEGT, per germline. V trimming: 0 bases; J trimming: 14 bases; junction bases outside the gene matches: 10.